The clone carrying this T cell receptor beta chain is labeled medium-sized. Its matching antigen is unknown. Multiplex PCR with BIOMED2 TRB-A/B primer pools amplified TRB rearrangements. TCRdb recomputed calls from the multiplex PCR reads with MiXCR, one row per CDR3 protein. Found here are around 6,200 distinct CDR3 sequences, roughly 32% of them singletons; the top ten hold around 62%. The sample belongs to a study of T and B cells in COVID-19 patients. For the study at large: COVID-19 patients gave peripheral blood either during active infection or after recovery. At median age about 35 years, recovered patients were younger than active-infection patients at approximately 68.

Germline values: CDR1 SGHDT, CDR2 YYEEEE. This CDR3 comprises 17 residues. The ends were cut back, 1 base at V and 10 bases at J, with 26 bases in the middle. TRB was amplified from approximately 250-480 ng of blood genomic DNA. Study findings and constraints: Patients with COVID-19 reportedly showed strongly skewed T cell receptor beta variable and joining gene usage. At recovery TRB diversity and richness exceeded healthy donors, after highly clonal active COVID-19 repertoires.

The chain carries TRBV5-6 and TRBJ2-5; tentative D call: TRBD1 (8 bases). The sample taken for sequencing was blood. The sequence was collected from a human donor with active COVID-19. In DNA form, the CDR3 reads TGTGCCAGCAGCTTGCGTCGAACAGGGGGAGGGTTGTTGGACCAGTACTTC. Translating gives CASSLRRTGGGLLDQYF.